This T cell receptor (beta chain) was profiled in a study of blood T cell repertoires in COVID-19. Study overall: T cells, B-cell-depleted T cells, or PBMCs provided the cDNA or gDNA that served as material.

The CDR3 consists of 17 residues. The germline gives CDR1 MDHEN, CDR2 SYDVKM. With V trimmed by 5 bases and J by 3 bases, 11 bases remained unmatched. In the source study's methods: Quantification of nucleated cells was approximated via reference gene primer amplification. Assay: immunoSEQ multiplex PCR; the TCRdb copy retains only in-frame clones and omits some. V, J and clone size reflect that table, while D and trimming were determined from the DNA. The table has a few hundred thousand clones, approximately 87% seen once; the top ten hold 6.2%. The sample was peripheral blood. The V and J genes are TRBV28 and TRBJ2-2, with 8 bases matching TRBD2. This TCR derives from a man aged 55 to 69 who had recovered from COVID-19. The CDR3 loop reads CASSTNLQREYTGELFF. CDR3 sequence (DNA): TGTGCCAGCAGTACGAACCTCCAGCGGGAGTACACCGGGGAGCTGTTTTTT.